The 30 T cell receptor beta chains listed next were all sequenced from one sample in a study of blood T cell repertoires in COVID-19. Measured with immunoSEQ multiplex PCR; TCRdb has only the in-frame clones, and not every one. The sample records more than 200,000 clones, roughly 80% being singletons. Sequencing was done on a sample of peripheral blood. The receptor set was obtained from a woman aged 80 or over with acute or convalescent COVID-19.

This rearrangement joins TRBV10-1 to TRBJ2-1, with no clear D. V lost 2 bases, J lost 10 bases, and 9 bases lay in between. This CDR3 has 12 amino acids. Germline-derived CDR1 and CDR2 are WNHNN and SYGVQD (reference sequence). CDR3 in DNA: TGCGCCAGCAGTGAGGAGTCCAGGGAGCAGTTCTTC. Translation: CASSEESREQFF.

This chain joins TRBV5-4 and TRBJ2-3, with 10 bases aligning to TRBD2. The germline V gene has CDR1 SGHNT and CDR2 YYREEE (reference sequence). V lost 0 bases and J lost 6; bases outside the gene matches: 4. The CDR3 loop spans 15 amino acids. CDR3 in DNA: TGTGCCAGCAGCTTGGAGCGGGGGGGATGGGATACGCAGTATTTT. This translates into CASSLERGGWDTQYF.

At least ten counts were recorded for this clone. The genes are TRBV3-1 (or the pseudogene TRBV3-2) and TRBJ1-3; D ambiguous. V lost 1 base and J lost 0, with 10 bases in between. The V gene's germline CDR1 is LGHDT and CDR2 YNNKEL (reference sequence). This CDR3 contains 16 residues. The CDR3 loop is CASSQASRGSGNTIYF. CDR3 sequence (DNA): TGTGCCAGCAGCCAAGCTTCTCGGGGCTCTGGAAACACCATATATTTT.

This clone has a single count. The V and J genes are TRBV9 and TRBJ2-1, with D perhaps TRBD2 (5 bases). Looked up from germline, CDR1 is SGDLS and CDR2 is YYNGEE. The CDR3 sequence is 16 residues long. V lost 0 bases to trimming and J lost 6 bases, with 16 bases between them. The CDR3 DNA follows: TGTGCCAGCAGCGTAGCGCCTAGCTCACGGGGCAATGAGCAGTTCTTC. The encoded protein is CASSVAPSSRGNEQFF.

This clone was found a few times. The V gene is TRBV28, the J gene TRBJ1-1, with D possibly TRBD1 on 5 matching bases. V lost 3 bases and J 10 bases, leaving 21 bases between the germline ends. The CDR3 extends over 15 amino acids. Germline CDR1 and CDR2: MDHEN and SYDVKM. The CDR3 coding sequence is TGTGCCAGCAGTTTCTGGGGCAGGGAGGCGGATGGAGCTTTCTTT. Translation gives CASSFWGREADGAFF.

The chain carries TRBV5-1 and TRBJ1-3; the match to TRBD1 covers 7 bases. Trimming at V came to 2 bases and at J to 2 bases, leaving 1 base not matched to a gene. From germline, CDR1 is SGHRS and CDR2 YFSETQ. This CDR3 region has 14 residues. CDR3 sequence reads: CASSFGTAGNTIYF. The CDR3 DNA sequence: TGCGCCAGCAGCTTTGGGACAGCTGGAAACACCATATATTTT.

The CDR3 DNA follows: TGCGCCAGCAGCCCTGGTTCCACGGGGGCCGGGGAGCTGTTTTTT. Translation gives CASSPGSTGAGELFF. This chain uses TRBV5-1 with TRBJ2-2; D is perhaps TRBD2 (6 bases). Germline CDR1 reads SGHRS; CDR2 reads YFSETQ. The CDR3 contains 15 residues. Trimming took off 4 bases at V and 6 bases at J, with 16 bases between the two ends.

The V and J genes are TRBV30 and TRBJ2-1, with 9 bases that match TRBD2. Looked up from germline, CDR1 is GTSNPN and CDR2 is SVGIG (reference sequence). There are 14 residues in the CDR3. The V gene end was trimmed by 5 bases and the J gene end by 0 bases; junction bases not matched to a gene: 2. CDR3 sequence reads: CAWLAGRSYNEQFF. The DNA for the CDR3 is TGTGCCTGGCTAGCGGGACGCTCCTACAATGAGCAGTTCTTC.

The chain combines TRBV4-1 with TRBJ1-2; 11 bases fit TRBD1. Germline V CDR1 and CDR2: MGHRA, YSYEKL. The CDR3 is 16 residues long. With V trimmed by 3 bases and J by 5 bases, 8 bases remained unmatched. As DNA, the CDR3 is TGCGCCAGCAGCCATAAACGCGGGACAGGGGGGTATGGCTACACCTTC. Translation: CASSHKRGTGGYGYTF.

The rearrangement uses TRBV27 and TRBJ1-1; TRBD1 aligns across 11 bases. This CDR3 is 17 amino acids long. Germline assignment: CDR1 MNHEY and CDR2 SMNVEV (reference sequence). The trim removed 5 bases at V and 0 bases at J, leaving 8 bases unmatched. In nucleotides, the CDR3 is TGTGCCAGCAGTCTCGGACAGGGGGCCCTGATGAACACTGAAGCTTTCTTT. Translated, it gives CASSLGQGALMNTEAFF.

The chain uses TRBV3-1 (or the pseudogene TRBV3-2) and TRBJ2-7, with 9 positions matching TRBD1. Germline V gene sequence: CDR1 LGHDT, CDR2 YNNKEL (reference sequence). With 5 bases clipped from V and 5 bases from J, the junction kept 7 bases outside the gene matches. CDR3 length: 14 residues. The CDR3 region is CASSTRDRADEQYF. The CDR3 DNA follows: TGTGCCAGCAGCACCCGGGACAGGGCGGACGAGCAGTACTTC.

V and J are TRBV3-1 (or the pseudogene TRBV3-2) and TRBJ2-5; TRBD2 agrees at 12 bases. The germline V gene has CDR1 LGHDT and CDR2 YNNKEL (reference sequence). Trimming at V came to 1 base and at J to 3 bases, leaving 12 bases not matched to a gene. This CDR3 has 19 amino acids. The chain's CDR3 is CASSQGSSLAGGLKETQYF. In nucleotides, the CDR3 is TGTGCCAGCAGCCAAGGAAGTAGTCTAGCGGGGGGGCTCAAAGAGACCCAGTACTTC.

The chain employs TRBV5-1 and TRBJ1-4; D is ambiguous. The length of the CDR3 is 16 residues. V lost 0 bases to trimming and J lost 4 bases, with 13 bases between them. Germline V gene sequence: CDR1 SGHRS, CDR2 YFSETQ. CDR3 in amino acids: CASSLDPSGINEKLFF. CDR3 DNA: TGCGCCAGCAGCTTGGACCCCAGCGGAATTAATGAAAAACTGTTTTTT.

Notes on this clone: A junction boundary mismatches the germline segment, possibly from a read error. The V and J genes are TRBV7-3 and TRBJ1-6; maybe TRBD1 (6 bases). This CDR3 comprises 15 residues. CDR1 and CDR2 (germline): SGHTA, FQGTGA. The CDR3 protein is CASSSQTGLNSPLHF. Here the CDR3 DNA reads TGTGCCAGCAGCTCCCAGACAGGCCTTAATTCGCCCCTCCACTTT.

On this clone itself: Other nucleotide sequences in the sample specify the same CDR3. CDR3 sequence (DNA): TGTGCCAGCAGCGTAGTATCCGGGGGGTACAATGAGCAGTTCTTC. The encoded protein is CASSVVSGGYNEQFF. The chain combines TRBV9 with TRBJ2-1, with 7 bases lining up with TRBD2. Germline V gives CDR1 SGDLS, CDR2 YYNGEE. This CDR3 has 15 residues. Trimming cost V 0 bases and J 4 bases; bases outside gene matches: 4.

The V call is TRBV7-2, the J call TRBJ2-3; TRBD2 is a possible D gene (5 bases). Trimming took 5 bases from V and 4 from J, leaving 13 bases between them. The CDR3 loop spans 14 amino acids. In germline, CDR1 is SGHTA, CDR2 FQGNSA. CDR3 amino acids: CASSGTGLADTQYF. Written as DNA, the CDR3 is TGTGCCAGCAGCGGAACGGGGTTGGCAGATACGCAGTATTTT.

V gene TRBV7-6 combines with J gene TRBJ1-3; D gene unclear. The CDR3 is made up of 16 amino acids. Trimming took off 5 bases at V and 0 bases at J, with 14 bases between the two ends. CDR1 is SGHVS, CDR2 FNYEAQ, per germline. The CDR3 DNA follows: TGTGCCAGCAGCGGCACCGGGGTCTACTCTGGAAACACCATATATTTT. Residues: CASSGTGVYSGNTIYF.

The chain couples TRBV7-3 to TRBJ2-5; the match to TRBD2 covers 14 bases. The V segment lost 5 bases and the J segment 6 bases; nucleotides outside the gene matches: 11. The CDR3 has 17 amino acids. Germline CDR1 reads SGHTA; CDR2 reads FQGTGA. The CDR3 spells CASSPIGTSGSQKTQYF. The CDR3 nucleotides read TGTGCCAGCAGCCCAATAGGGACTAGCGGGAGTCAAAAGACCCAGTACTTC.

Here the CDR3 DNA reads TGTGCCTGGCGCCCAGGACTTCGCACAGATACGCAGTATTTT. Encoded protein: CAWRPGLRTDTQYF. The V gene is TRBV30, the J gene TRBJ2-3; D perhaps matches TRBD2 (5 bases). V lost 5 bases and J lost 1, with 13 bases in between. In germline, CDR1 is GTSNPN, CDR2 SVGIG (reference sequence). CDR3 length: 14 amino acids.

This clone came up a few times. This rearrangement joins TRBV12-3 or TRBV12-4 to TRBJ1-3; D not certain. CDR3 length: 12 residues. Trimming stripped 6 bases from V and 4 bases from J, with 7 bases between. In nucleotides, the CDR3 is TGTGCCAGCAGGCCGAGCGGAAACACCATATATTTT. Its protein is CASRPSGNTIYF.

The CDR3 coding sequence is TGTGCCAGCAGGGATAGGGGACAGAGCCCACCAGGCTACACCTTC. Protein: CASRDRGQSPPGYTF. The rearrangement joins TRBV11-2 to TRBJ1-2, with 7 positions matching TRBD1. Germline assignment: CDR1 SGHAT and CDR2 FQNNGV. The V and J ends lost 6 bases and 8 bases, in that order; junction bases with no gene match: 15. The CDR3 contains 15 residues.

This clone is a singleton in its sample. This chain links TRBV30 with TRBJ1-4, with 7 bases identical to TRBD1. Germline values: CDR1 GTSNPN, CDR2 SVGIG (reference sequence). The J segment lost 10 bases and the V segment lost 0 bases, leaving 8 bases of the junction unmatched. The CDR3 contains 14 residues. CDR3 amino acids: CAWSVDRRFRKLFF. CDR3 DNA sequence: TGTGCCTGGAGTGTGGACAGGCGCTTTCGAAAACTGTTTTTT.

CDR3 nucleotides: TGTGCCAGCAGCTTGACTAGCGGGGGGGCAGGGGAGACCCAGTACTTC. Its protein is CASSLTSGGAGETQYF. This rearrangement joins TRBV7-9 to TRBJ2-5, with TRBD2 matching over 14 bases. The CDR3 sequence is 16 residues long. Trimming took 3 bases from V and 5 from J; bases not matched to a gene: 5. Looked up from germline, CDR1 is SEHNR and CDR2 is FQNEAQ (reference sequence).

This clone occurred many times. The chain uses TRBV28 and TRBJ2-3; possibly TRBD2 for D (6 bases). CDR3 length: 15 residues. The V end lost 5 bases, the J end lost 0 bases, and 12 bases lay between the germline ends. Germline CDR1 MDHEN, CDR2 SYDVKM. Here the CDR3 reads CASSQAGASTDTQYF. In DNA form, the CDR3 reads TGTGCCAGCAGTCAAGCGGGTGCTAGCACAGATACGCAGTATTTT.

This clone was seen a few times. CDR3 nucleotides: TGTGCCAGCAGTGTATCGAGCGATTACAATGAGCAGTTCTTC. Translation: CASSVSSDYNEQFF. The V gene is TRBV6-4, the J gene TRBJ2-1; no clear D. CDR1 is MRHNA and CDR2 is SNTAGT in the germline V gene. This CDR3 spans 14 amino acids. Trimming removed 4 bases at V and 4 bases at J, with 11 bases between.

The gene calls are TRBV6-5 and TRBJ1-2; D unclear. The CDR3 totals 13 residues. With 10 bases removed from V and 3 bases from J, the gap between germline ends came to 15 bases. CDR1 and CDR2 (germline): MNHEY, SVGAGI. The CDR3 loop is CATSPSTDYGYTF. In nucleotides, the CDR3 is TGTGCCACCTCCCCTAGTACGGACTATGGCTACACCTTC.

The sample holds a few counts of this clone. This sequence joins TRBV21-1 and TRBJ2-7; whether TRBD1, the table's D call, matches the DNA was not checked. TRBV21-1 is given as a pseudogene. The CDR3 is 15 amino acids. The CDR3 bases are TGTGCCAGCAGCTCAATGGTACACACAGGGGCCGAGCAGTACTTC. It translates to CASSSMVHTGAEQYF.

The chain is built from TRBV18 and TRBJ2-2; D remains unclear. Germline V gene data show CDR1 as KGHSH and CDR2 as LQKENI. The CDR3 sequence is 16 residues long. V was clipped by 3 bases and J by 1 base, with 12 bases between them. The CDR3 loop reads CASSPELVENTGELFF. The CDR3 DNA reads TGTGCCAGCTCACCCGAACTCGTAGAGAACACCGGGGAGCTGTTTTTT.

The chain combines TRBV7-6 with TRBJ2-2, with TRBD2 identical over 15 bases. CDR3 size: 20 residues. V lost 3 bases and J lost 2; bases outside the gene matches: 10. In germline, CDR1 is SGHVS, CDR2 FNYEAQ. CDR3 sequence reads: CASSFAGLAGGWGNTGELFF. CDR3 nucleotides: TGTGCCAGCAGCTTCGCGGGACTAGCGGGGGGATGGGGTAACACCGGGGAGCTGTTTTTT.

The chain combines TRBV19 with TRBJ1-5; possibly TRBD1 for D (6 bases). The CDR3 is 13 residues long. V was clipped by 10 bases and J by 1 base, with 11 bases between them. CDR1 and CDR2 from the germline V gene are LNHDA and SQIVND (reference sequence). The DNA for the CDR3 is TGTGCCACTGGGGGCTTAAGCAATCAGCCCCAGCATTTT. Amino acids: CATGGLSNQPQHF.